This TCR beta chain was retrieved from a study of CD8 T cells in ankylosing spondylitis (dated by TCRdb to about 2017). General notes on the study: The study profiled T cell receptor beta repertoires in healthy donors and ankylosing spondylitis patients to find disease-linked TCR variants. The full study cohort was made up of about 24 ankylosing spondylitis patients and over 90 healthy donors. Peripheral blood was sampled, and synovial fluid was additionally collected from ankylosing spondylitis patients. On the study overall, not on this receptor specifically: Some motif variants had previously been reported in the synovial fluid and blood of reactive arthritis patients, which suggests shared mechanisms of disease initiation. Blood from ankylosing spondylitis patients appeared to be characterized by a TCR beta motif composed of 7 to 9 highly homologous amino acid variants. A CD8+ phenotype was shown by the disease-linked clones, which were found at relatively low frequencies in peripheral blood. According to the report, matched synovial fluid samples from ankylosing spondylitis patients were significantly enriched for the disease-linked clones.

Sequenced using an Illumina HiSeq 2500. Quantitative 5'-RACE with molecular barcodes was the method used to prepare the TCR beta libraries. The authors' pipeline ran thus. Disease-linked TCR variants were identified with a new computational method built on a probabilistic model of VDJ rearrangement. The raw public reads went through TCRdb reprocessing: fastp at Q25, MiXCR clone calling, in-frame beta chains kept. Rows matching on CDR3 protein sequence are summarized as one entry with the most common DNA and genes. The V and J calls were determined by TCRdb, not by the authors. A total of roughly 250,000 distinct CDR3 sequences appear in this sample, less than 10% of them only once. The top ten hold approximately 6.2% of the sample. This clonotype was counted many times. Its specific antigen is unknown. No base-level quality is on record; no much larger clone is a single base apart. V gives up 2 bases and J gives up 6 bases, and the segment between their germline ends measures 9 bases. The CDR3 measures 13 amino acids from cysteine to phenylalanine. The only DNA kept is the CDR3, 39 bases in frame from the first base. The germline V gene specifies MNHNS as CDR1 and SASEGT as CDR2.

The sample taken for sequencing was blood, either unsorted or a sorted T cell fraction (not recorded which). The V and J segments used are TRBV6-1 and TRBJ2-3; the D segment cannot be called with confidence. This TCR came from a male donor with ankylosing spondylitis or in good health (not recorded which). This receptor has the CDR3 CASSESKRDTQYF. The DNA reads TGTGCCAGCAGTGAATCGAAGCGCGATACGCAGTATTTT.